Sequencing of this T cell receptor beta chain was carried out in a study of T cells expressing NK-cell markers. Across the whole study: Out of eight donors sequenced, seven tested HCMV-seropositive and the remaining one seronegative.

This CDR3 region has 14 residues. In germline, CDR1 is SQVTM, CDR2 ANQGSEA. The authors generated TCR beta cDNA through 5'RACE template switching with UMIs. TCRdb re-called the 5' RACE reads and catalogs CDR3 proteins one per entry, DNA excluded. The sample includes about 32,000 distinct CDR3 sequences. This TCR came from a woman between 18 and 75 years old in good health. This chain links TRBV29-1 with TRBJ2-1. Sequencing was done on a sample of blood T cells: a sorted CD56 or NKG2C T cell subset, CD4+ or CD8+ T cells, or bulk PBMC T cells (not recorded which). CDR3 residues: CSVVGGRAFYEQFF.